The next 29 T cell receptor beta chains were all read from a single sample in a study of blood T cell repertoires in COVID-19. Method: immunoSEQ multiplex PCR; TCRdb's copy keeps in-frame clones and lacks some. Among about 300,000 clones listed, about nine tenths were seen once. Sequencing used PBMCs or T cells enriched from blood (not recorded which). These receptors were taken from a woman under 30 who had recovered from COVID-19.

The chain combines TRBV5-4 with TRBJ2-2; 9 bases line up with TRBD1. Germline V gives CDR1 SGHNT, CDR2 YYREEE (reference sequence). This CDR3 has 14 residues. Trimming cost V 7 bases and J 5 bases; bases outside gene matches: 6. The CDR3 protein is CASERDRVTGELFF. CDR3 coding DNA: TGTGCCAGCGAGAGGGACAGGGTAACCGGGGAGCTGTTTTTT. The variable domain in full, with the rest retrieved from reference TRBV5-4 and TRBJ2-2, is ETGVTQSPTHLIKTRGQQVTLRCSSQSGHNTVSWYQQALGQGPQFIFQYYREEENGRGNFPPRFSGLQFPNYSSELNVNALELDDSALYLCASERDRVTGELFFGEGSRLTVL.

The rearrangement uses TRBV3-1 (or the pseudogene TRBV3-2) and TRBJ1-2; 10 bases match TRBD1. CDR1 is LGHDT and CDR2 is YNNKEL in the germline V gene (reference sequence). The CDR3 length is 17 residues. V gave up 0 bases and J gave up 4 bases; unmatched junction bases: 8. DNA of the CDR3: TGTGCCAGCAGCCAAGAACGGACAGGGGGAAGAAGCTATGGCTACACCTTC. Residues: CASSQERTGGRSYGYTF.

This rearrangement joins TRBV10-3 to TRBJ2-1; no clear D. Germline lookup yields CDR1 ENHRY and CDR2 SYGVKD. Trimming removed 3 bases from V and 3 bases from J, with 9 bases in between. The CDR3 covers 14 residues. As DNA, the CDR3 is TGTGCCATCAGTGACTCCACTTACTACAATGAGCAGTTCTTC. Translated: CAISDSTYYNEQFF.

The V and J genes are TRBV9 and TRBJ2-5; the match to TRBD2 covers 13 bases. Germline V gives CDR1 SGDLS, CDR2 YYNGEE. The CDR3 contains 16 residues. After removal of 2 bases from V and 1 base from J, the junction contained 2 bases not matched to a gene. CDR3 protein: CASSVGLAGPQETQYF. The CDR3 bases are TGTGCCAGCAGCGTGGGACTAGCGGGGCCCCAAGAGACCCAGTACTTC.

Here the CDR3 reads CASSQGGTALYNEQFF. As DNA, the CDR3 is TGTGCCAGCAGCCAAGGTGGGACAGCCCTCTACAATGAGCAGTTCTTC. The rearrangement uses TRBV3-1 (or the pseudogene TRBV3-2) and TRBJ2-1; TRBD1 agrees at 7 bases. V shed 1 base, J shed 3 bases, and the junction held 6 bases outside the gene matches. CDR1 is LGHDT and CDR2 is YNNKEL in the germline V gene (reference sequence). The CDR3 is made up of 16 amino acids.

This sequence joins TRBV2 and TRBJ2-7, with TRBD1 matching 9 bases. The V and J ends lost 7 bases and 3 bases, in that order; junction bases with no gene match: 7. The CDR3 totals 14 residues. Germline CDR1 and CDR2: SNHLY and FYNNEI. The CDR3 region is CASTEQGAVYEQYF. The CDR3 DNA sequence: TGTGCCAGCACAGAACAGGGGGCGGTCTACGAGCAGTACTTC.

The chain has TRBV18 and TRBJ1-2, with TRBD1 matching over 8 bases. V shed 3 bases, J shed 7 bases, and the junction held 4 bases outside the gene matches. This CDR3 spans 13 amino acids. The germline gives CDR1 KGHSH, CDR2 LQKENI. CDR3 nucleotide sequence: TGTGCCAGCTCACCCCAGGACAGGGCTGGCTACACCTTC. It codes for CASSPQDRAGYTF. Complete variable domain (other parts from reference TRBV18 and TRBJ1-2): NAGVMQNPRHLVRRRGQEARLRCSPMKGHSHVYWYRQLPEEGLKFMVYLQKENIIDESGMPKERFSAEFPKEGPSILRIQQVVRGDSAAYFCASSPQDRAGYTFGSGTRLTVV.

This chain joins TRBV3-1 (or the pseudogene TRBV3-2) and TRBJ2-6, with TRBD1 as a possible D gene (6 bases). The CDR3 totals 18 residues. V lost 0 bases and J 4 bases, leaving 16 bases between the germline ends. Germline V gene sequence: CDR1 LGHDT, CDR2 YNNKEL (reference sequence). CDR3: CASSQEFTYREGANVLTF. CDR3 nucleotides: TGTGCCAGCAGCCAAGAATTTACCTACAGGGAGGGGGCCAACGTCCTGACTTTC.

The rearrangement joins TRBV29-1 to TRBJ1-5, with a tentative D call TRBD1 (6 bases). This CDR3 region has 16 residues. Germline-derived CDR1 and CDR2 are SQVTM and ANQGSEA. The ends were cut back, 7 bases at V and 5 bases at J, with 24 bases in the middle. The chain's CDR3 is CSAPPQGRIGDQPQHF. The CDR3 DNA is TGCAGCGCCCCCCCCCAGGGGCGAATAGGGGATCAGCCCCAGCATTTT.

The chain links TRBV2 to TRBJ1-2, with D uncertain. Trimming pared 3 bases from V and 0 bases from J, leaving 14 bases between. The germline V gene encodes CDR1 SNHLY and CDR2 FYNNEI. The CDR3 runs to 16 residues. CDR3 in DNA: TGTGCCAGCAGTGATTTGGAGGGCTTGGCTAACTATGGCTACACCTTC. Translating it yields CASSDLEGLANYGYTF.

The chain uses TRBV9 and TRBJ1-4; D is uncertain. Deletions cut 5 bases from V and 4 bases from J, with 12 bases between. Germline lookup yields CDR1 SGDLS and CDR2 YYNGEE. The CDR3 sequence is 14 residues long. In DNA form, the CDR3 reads TGTGCCAGCAGTGGTAGAGGGAGTAATGAAAAACTGTTTTTT. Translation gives CASSGRGSNEKLFF.

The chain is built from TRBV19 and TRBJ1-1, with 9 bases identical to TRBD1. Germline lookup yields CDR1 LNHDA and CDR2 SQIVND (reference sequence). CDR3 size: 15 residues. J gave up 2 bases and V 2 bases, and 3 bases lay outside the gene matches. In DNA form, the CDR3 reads TGTGCCAGTAGTATAACAGGGGGCCCCAACACTGAAGCTTTCTTT. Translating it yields CASSITGGPNTEAFF.

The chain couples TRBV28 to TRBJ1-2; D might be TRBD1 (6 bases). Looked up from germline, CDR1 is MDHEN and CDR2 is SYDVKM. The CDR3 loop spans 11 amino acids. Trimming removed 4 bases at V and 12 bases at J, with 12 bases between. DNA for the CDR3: TGTGCCAGCAGTTGGGGGGGCGGGGACACCTTC. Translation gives CASSWGGGDTF.

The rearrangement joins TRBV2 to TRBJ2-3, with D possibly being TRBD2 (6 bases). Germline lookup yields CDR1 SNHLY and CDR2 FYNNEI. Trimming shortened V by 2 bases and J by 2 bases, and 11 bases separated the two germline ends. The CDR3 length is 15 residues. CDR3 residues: CASSERTTYTDTQYF. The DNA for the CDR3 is TGTGCCAGCAGTGAACGGACTACCTACACAGATACGCAGTATTTT.

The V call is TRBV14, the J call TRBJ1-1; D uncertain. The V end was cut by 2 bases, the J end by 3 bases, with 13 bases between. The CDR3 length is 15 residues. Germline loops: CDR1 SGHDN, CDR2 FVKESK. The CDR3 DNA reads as TGTGCCAGCAGCCAACTGGCAGGTCGTTACACTGAAGCTTTCTTT. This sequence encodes CASSQLAGRYTEAFF.

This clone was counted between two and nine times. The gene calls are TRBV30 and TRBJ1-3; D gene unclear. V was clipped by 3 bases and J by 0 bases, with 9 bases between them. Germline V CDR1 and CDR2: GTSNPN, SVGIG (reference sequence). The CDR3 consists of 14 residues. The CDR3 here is CAWSLGYSGNTIYF. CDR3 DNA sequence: TGTGCCTGGAGCCTCGGGTACTCTGGAAACACCATATATTTT.

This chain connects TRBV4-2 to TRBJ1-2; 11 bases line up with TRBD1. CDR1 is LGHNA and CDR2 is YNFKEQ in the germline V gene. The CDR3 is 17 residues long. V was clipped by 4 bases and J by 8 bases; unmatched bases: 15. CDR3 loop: CASSPSDAGTGGLGYTF. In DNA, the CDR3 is TGTGCCAGCAGCCCCTCGGACGCCGGGACAGGGGGTTTAGGCTACACCTTC.

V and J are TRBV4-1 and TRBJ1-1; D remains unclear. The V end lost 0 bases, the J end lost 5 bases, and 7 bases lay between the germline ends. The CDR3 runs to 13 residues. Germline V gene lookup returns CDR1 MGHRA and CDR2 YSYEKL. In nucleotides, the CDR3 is TGCGCCAGCAGCCAAGATTGGAGAACTGAAGCTTTCTTT. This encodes CASSQDWRTEAFF.

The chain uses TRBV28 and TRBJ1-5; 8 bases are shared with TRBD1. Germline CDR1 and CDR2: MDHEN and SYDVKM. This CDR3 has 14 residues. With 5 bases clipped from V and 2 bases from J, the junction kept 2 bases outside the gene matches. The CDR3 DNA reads TGTGCCAGCAGTCGGACAGGGCGCAATCAGCCCCAGCATTTT. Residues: CASSRTGRNQPQHF.

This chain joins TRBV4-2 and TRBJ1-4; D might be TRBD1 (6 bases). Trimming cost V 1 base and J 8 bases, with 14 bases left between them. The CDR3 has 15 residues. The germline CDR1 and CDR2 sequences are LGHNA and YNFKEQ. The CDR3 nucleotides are TGTGCCAGCAGCCAAGTGACAGGCGTGGAGGAAAAACTGTTTTTT. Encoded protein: CASSQVTGVEEKLFF.

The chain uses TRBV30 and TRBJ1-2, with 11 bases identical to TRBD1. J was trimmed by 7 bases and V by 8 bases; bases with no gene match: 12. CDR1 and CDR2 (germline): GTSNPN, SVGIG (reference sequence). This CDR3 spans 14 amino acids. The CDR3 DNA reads TGTGCCGGACGGACGGGACAGGGGGTGCGTGGCTACACCTTC. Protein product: CAGRTGQGVRGYTF.

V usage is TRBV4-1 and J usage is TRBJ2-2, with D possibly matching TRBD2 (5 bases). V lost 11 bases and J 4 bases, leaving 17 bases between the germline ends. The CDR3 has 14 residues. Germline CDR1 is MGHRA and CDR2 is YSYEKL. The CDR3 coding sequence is TGCGCCGCACGCTTCGGGGAGTCCACCGGGGAGCTGTTTTTT. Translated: CAARFGESTGELFF.

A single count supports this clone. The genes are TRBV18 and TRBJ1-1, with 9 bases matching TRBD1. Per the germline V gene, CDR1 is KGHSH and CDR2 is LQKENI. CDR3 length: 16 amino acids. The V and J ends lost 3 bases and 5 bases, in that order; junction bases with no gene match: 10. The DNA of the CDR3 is TGTGCCAGCTCACCGAACCCGGGGACAGGGTGGACTGAAGCTTTCTTT. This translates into CASSPNPGTGWTEAFF.

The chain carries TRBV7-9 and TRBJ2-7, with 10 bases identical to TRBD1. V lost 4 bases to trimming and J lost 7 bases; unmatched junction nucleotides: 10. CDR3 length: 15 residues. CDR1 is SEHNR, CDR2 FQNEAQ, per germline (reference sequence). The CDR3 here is CASSSRDRGMGEQYF. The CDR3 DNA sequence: TGTGCCAGCAGCTCCCGGGACAGGGGAATGGGGGAGCAGTACTTC.

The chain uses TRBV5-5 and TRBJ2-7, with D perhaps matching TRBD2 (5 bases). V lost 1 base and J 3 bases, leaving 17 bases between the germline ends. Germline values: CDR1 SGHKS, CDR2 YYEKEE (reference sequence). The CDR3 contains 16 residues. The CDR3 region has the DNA TGTGCCAGCAGCTTGTCAATTAGGGCCACTAGCTACGAGCAGTACTTC. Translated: CASSLSIRATSYEQYF.

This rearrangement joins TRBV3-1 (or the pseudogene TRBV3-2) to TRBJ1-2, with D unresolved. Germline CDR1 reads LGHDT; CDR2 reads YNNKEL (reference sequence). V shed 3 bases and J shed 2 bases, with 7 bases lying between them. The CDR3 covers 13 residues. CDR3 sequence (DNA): TGTGCCAGCAGCCACTCCCCGAACTATGGCTACACCTTC. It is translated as CASSHSPNYGYTF.

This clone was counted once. The CDR3 DNA reads TGTGCCATCTCGGTTGGGGGCGGAGTGGATCAGCCCCAGCATTTT. Translated: CAISVGGGVDQPQHF. The chain links TRBV10-3 to TRBJ1-5; D possibly corresponds to TRBD1 (6 bases). Trimming pared 8 bases from V and 5 bases from J, leaving 19 bases between. The CDR3 contains 15 residues. The germline gives CDR1 ENHRY, CDR2 SYGVKD.

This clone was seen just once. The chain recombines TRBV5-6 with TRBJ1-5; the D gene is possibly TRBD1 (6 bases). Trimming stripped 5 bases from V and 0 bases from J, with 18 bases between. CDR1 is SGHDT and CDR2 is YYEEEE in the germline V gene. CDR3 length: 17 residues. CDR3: CASSSQGSQYSNQPQHF. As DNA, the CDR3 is TGTGCCAGCAGTTCACAGGGATCCCAATATAGCAATCAGCCCCAGCATTTT.

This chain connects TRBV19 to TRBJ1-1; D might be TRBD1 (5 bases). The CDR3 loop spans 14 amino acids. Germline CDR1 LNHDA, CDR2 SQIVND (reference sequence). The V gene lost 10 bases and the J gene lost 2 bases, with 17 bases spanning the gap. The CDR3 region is CATTLRVGNTEAFF. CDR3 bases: TGTGCCACAACACTCAGGGTCGGAAACACTGAAGCTTTCTTT.